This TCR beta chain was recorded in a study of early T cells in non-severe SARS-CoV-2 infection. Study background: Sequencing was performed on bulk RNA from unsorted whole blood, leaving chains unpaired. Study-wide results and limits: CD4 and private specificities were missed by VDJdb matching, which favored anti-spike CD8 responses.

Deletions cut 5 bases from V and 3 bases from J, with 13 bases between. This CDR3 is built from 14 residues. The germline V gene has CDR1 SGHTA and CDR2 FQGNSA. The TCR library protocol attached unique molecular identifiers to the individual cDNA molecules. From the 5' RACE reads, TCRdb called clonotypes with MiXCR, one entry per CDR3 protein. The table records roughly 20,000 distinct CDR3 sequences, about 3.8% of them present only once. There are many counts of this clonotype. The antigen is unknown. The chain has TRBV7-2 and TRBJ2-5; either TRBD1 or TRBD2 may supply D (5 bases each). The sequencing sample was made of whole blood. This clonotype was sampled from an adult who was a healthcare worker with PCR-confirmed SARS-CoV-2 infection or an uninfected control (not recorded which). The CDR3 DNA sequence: TGTGCCAGCAGCCCATACGGGACGGAAGAGACCCAGTACTTC. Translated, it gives CASSPYGTEETQYF.